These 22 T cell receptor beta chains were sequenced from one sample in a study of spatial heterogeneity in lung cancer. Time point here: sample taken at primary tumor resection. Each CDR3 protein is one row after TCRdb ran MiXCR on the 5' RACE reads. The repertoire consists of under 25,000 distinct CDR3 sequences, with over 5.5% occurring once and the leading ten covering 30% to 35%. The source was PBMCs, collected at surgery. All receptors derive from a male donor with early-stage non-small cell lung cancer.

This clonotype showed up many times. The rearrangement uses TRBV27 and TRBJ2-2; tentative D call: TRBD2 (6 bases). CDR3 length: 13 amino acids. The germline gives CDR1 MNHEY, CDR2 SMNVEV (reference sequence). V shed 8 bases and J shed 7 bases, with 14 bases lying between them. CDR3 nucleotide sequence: TGTGCCAGCGGGCTCCGGGGGAGCGGGGAGCTGTTTTTT. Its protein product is CASGLRGSGELFF.

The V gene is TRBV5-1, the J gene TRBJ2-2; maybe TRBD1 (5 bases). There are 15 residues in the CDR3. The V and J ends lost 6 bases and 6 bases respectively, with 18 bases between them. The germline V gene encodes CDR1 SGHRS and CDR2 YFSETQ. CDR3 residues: CASTPNEQVPGELFF. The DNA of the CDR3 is TGCGCCAGCACCCCGAACGAACAGGTTCCCGGGGAGCTGTTTTTT.

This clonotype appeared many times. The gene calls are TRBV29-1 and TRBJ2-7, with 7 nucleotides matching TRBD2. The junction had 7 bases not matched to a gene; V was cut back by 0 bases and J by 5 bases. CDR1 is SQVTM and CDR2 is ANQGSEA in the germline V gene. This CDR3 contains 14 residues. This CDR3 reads CSVEDQLASHEQYF. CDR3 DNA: TGCAGCGTTGAAGATCAACTAGCGTCCCACGAGCAGTACTTC.

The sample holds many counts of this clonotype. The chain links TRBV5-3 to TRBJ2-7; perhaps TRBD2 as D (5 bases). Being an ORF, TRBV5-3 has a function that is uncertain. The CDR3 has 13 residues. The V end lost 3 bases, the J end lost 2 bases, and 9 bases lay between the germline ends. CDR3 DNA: TGTGCCAGAAGCTCGGACGGGACCTACGAGCAGTACTTC. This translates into CARSSDGTYEQYF.

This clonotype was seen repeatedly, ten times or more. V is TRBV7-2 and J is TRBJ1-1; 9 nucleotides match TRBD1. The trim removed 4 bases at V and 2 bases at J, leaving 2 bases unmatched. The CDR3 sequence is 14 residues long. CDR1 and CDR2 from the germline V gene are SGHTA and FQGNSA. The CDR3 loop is CASSSQGANTEAFF. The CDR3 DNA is TGTGCCAGCAGCTCACAGGGGGCCAACACTGAAGCTTTCTTT.

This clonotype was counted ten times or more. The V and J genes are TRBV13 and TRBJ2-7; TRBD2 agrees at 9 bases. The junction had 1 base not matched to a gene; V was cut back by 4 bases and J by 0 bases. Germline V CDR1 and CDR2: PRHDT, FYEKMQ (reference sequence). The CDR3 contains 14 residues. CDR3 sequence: CASSSSGTSYEQYF. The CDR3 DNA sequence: TGTGCCAGCAGCTCTAGCGGGACCTCCTACGAGCAGTACTTC.

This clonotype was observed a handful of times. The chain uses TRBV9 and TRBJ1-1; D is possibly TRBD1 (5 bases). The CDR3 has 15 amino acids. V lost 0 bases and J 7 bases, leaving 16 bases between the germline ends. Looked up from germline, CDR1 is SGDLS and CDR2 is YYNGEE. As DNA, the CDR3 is TGTGCCAGCAGCGTAGGGGGGACCCGAACGGGTGAAGCTTTCTTT. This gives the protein CASSVGGTRTGEAFF.

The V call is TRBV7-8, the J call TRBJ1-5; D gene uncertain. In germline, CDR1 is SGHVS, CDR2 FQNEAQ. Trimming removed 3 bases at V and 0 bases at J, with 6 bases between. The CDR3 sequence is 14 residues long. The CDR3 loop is CASSFLYSNQPQHF. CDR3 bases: TGTGCCAGCAGCTTCCTGTATAGCAATCAGCCCCAGCATTTT.

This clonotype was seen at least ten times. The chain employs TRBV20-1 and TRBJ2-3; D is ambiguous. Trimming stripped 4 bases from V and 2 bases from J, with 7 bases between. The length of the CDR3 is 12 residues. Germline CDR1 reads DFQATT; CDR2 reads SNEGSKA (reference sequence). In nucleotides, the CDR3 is TGCAGTGCTACCCGGTCCACAGATACGCAGTATTTT. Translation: CSATRSTDTQYF.

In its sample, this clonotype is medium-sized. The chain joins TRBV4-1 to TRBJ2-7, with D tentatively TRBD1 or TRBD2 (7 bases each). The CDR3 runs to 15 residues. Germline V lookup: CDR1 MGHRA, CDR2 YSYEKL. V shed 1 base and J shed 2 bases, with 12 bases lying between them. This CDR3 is CASSQGQGGTYEQYF. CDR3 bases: TGCGCCAGCAGCCAAGGACAGGGAGGGACCTACGAGCAGTACTTC.

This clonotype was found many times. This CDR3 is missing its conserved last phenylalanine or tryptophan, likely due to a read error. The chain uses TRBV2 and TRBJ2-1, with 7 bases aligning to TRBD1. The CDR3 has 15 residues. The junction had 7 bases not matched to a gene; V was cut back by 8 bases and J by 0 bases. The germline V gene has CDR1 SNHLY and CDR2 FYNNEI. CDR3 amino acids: CASLEQGSSYNEQFS. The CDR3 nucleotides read TGTGCCAGCCTAGAACAGGGGAGCTCCTACAATGAGCAGTTCTCC.

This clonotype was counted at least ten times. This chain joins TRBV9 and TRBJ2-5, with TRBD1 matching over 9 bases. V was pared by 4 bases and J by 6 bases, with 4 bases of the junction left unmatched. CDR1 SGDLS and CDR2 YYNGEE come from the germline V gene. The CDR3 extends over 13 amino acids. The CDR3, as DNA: TGTGCCAGCAGCCCCGGACAGGGGCAGACCCAGTACTTC. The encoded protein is CASSPGQGQTQYF.

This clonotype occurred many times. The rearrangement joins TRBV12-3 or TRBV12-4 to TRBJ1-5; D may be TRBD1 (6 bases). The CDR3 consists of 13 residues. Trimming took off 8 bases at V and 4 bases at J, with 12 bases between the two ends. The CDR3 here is CASRYRENQPQHF. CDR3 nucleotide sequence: TGTGCCAGCCGCTACAGGGAGAATCAGCCCCAGCATTTT.

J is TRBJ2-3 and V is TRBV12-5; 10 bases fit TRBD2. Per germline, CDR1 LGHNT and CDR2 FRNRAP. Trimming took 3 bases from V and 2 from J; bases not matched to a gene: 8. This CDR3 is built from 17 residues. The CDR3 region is CASGLGLAGEFTDTQYF. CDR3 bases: TGTGCTAGTGGTTTAGGGCTAGCGGGGGAGTTCACAGATACGCAGTATTTT.

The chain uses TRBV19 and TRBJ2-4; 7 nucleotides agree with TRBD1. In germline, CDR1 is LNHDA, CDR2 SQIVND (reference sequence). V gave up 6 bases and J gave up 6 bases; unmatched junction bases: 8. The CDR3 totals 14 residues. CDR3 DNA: TGTGCCAGTAGCCGACAGGGTGGGGGAAACATTCAGTACTTC. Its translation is CASSRQGGGNIQYF.

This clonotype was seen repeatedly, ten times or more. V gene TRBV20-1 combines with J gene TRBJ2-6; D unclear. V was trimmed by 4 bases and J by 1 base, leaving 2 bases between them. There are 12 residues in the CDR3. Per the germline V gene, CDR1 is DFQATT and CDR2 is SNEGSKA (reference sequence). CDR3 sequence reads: CSAKSGANVLTF. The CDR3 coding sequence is TGCAGTGCTAAATCTGGGGCCAACGTCCTGACTTTC.

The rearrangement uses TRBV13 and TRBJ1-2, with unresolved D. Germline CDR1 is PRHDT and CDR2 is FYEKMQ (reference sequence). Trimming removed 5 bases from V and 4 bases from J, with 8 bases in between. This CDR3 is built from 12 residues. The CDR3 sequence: CASSLRPYGYTF. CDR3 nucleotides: TGTGCCAGCAGCCTTCGACCCTATGGCTACACCTTC. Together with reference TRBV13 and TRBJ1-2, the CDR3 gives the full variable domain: AAGVIQSPRHLIKEKRETATLKCYPIPRHDTVYWYQQGPGQDPQFLISFYEKMQSDKGSIPDRFSAQQFSDYHSELNMSSLELGDSALYFCASSLRPYGYTFGSGTRLTVV.

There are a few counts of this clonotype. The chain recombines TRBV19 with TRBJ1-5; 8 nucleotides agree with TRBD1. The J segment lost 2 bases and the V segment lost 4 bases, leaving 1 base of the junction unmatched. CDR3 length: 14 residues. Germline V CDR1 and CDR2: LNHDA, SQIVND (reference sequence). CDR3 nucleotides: TGTGCCAGTAGTACGACAGGGGGCAATCAGCCCCAGCATTTT. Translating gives CASSTTGGNQPQHF.

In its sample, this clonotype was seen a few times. The CDR3 is CASSVKRDTEAFF. Here the CDR3 DNA reads TGTGCCAGCAGCGTAAAACGAGACACTGAAGCTTTCTTT. The V gene is TRBV9, the J gene TRBJ1-1, with D unresolved. The CDR3 has 13 amino acids. V was shortened by 1 base and J by 3 bases, with 7 bases between the two germline ends. Looked up from germline, CDR1 is SGDLS and CDR2 is YYNGEE.

CDR3 sequence: CASSAGTSGNNEQFF. The CDR3 region has the DNA TGTGCCAGCAGTGCAGGGACTAGCGGAAACAATGAGCAGTTCTTC. This rearrangement joins TRBV6-4 to TRBJ2-1; 11 bases are a match to TRBD2. V lost 4 bases, J lost 5 bases, and 4 bases stayed unmatched. The length of the CDR3 is 15 residues. Germline CDR1 is MRHNA and CDR2 is SNTAGT.

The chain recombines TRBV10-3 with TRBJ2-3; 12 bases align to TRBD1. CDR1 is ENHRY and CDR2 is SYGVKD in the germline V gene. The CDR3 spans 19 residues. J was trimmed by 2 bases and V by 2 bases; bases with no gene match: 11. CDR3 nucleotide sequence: TGTGCCATCAGTGAGGGGACAGGGGGCCCCAGGGGCCTCACAGATACGCAGTATTTT. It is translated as CAISEGTGGPRGLTDTQYF.

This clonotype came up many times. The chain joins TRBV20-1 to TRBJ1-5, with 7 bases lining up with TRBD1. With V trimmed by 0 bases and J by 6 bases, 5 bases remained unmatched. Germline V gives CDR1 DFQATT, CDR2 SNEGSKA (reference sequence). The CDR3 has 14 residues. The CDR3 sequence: CSARDGQESQPQHF. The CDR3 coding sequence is TGCAGTGCTAGAGATGGACAGGAAAGTCAGCCCCAGCATTTT.